Below are 9 T cell receptor beta chains sequenced from a single sample in a study of T cell changes during pregnancy in multiple sclerosis. Using immunoSEQ multiplex PCR, the repertoire was profiled, and TCRdb retains in-frame clones only, with some absent. The table includes under 110,000 clones, around 92% detected once. The specimen was peripheral blood, collected after pregnancy. The origin of the receptors is a female donor with multiple sclerosis, enrolled in a pregnancy study.

The chain carries TRBV27 and TRBJ2-2, with D possibly matching TRBD1 (6 bases). This CDR3 comprises 17 residues. Germline V gene data show CDR1 as MNHEY and CDR2 as SMNVEV (reference sequence). The V and J ends lost 0 bases and 1 base respectively, with 12 bases between them. The CDR3 DNA sequence: TGTGCCAGCAGTTTATCCAAGGGCAGGGGGAACACCGGGGAGCTGTTTTTT. Translating it yields CASSLSKGRGNTGELFF.

The chain is built from TRBV18 and TRBJ1-1, with a tentative D call TRBD1 (5 bases). V lost 5 bases and J 4 bases, leaving 14 bases between the germline ends. In germline, CDR1 is KGHSH, CDR2 LQKENI. The CDR3 extends over 14 amino acids. This chain's CDR3 is CASSGQGYGTEAFF. The DNA of the CDR3 is TGTGCCAGCTCAGGCCAGGGCTACGGCACTGAAGCTTTCTTT.

CDR3 coding DNA: TGCGCCAGCAGCCAACAGGGCAATCAGCCCCAGCATTTT. Amino acid sequence: CASSQQGNQPQHF. The chain combines TRBV4-1 with TRBJ1-5, with no clear D. The V end was cut by 2 bases, the J end by 2 bases, with 4 bases between. Germline CDR1 and CDR2: MGHRA and YSYEKL. The CDR3 contains 13 residues.

V usage is TRBV5-4 and J usage is TRBJ1-2; D is ambiguous. Deletions cut 3 bases from V and 5 bases from J, with 14 bases between. This CDR3 is built from 14 residues. Germline V lookup: CDR1 SGHNT, CDR2 YYREEE (reference sequence). The CDR3 reads CASSSGLSPYGYTF. The CDR3 bases are TGTGCCAGCAGCTCCGGGTTATCCCCTTATGGCTACACCTTC. Looking up the rest from reference TRBV5-4 and TRBJ1-2 gives the full variable domain: ETGVTQSPTHLIKTRGQQVTLRCSSQSGHNTVSWYQQALGQGPQFIFQYYREEENGRGNFPPRFSGLQFPNYSSELNVNALELDDSALYLCASSSGLSPYGYTFGSGTRLTVV.

The sample holds one count of this clone. The chain uses TRBV6-6 and TRBJ2-1; the match to TRBD2 covers 11 bases. V was pared by 5 bases and J by 5 bases, with 8 bases of the junction left unmatched. Germline lookup yields CDR1 MNHNY and CDR2 SVGAGI (reference sequence). The CDR3 extends over 16 amino acids. Written as DNA, the CDR3 is TGTGCCAGCAGTCAGGTAGCGGGAGGGCCTGACAATGAGCAGTTCTTC. Amino acid sequence: CASSQVAGGPDNEQFF.

This clone was seen a few times. The chain recombines TRBV9 with TRBJ2-2; a possible D gene is TRBD2 (6 bases). Trimming pared 4 bases from V and 5 bases from J, leaving 15 bases between. In germline, CDR1 is SGDLS, CDR2 YYNGEE. There are 15 residues in the CDR3. CDR3 sequence: CASSPRSGVTGELFF. In DNA form, the CDR3 reads TGTGCCAGCAGCCCCCGCTCGGGAGTTACCGGGGAGCTGTTTTTT.

This clone has just one count. This chain connects TRBV6-1 to TRBJ1-2; 10 bases fit TRBD1. V lost 5 bases and J lost 3; bases outside the gene matches: 3. The germline CDR1 and CDR2 sequences are MNHNS and SASEGT. CDR3 length: 14 residues. The CDR3 nucleotides read TGTGCCAGCAGTTTGACAGGGGGCGACTATGGCTACACCTTC. The encoded protein is CASSLTGGDYGYTF.

This chain joins TRBV5-6 and TRBJ2-7; unclear D gene. V dropped 0 bases and J dropped 2 bases, with 15 bases sitting between them. The germline V gene encodes CDR1 SGHDT and CDR2 YYEEEE. This CDR3 spans 16 amino acids. CDR3 in DNA: TGTGCCAGCAGCTTGGCCGATTCGGTTTCGACCTACGAGCAGTACTTC. Translation gives CASSLADSVSTYEQYF.

The DNA for the CDR3 is TGTGCCAGCAGTTTATACGCGGGTATCGGGGAGCTGTTTTTT. As protein: CASSLYAGIGELFF. The rearrangement joins TRBV27 to TRBJ2-2, with D maybe TRBD2 (5 bases). Trimming pared 1 base from V and 7 bases from J, leaving 10 bases between. Per germline, CDR1 MNHEY and CDR2 SMNVEV (reference sequence). This CDR3 has 14 residues.